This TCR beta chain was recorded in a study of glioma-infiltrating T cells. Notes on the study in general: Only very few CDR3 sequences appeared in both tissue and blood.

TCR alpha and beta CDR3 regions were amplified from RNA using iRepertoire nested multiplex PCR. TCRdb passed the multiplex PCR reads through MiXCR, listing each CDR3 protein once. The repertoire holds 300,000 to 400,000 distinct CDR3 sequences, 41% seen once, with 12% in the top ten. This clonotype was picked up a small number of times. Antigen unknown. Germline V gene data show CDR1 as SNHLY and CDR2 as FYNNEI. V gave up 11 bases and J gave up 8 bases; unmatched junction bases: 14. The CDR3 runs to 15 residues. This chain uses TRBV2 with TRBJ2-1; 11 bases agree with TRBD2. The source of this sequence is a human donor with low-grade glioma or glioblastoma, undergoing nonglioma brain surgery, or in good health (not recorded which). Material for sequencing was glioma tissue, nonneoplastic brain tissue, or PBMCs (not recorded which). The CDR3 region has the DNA TGTGCCGGACGACCACTAGCGGGAGCGAGCCATGAGCAGTTCTTC. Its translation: CAGRPLAGASHEQFF.